These 22 T cell receptor beta chains came from one sample sequenced in a study of response to subunit inactivated influenza vaccine. TCRdb analysed the RT-PCR reads with MiXCR anew, one entry per CDR3 protein. The data hold more than 550,000 distinct CDR3 sequences, with over 9.5% observed a single time. The sample was PBMCs from blood, taken on the day of vaccination. Receptors originate from a man between 45 and 60 years old who received an inactivated influenza vaccine.

There are many counts of this clonotype. The chain uses TRBV29-1 and TRBJ2-7; no reliable D call. V lost 1 base and J lost 5, with 12 bases in between. The germline V gene encodes CDR1 SQVTM and CDR2 ANQGSEA. The CDR3 sequence is 13 residues long. For the CDR3, the DNA is TGCAGCGTTGAAGTAGGAGTCGTAGACGAGCAGTACTTC. Translated, it gives CSVEVGVVDEQYF.

The sample holds many counts of this clonotype. J is TRBJ2-2 and V is TRBV29-1; no firm D call. Germline V gives CDR1 SQVTM, CDR2 ANQGSEA. V was clipped by 6 bases and J by 0 bases, with 5 bases between them. The CDR3 has 12 residues. The CDR3 reads CSVAPNTGELFF. As DNA, the CDR3 is TGCAGCGTGGCACCGAACACCGGGGAGCTGTTTTTT.

This clonotype was recorded a few times. The chain employs TRBV7-6 and TRBJ2-5, with D perhaps assigned TRBD1 or TRBD2 (6 bases each). In germline, CDR1 is SGHVS, CDR2 FNYEAQ. This CDR3 comprises 14 residues. Trimming removed 5 bases at V and 5 bases at J, with 15 bases between. CDR3 amino acids: CASSEGGGVETQYF. CDR3 bases: TGTGCCAGCAGCGAGGGGGGCGGGGTGGAGACCCAGTACTTC.

The CDR3 DNA sequence: TGCGCCAGCAGCCAAGGAAGCCAGGCCACCGGGGAGCTGTTTTTT. It yields the protein CASSQGSQATGELFF. The chain recombines TRBV5-1 with TRBJ2-2; D is unclear. Germline CDR1 and CDR2: SGHRS and YFSETQ. Trimming shortened V by 4 bases and J by 4 bases, and 14 bases separated the two germline ends. The CDR3 runs to 15 residues.

This clonotype was counted ten times or more. This chain connects TRBV7-2 to TRBJ1-2; 9 positions agree with TRBD1. V trimming: 3 bases; J trimming: 6 bases; junction bases outside the gene matches: 5. The germline V gene has CDR1 SGHTA and CDR2 FQGNSA. The CDR3 consists of 14 residues. This CDR3 is CASSFITGGNGYTF. The CDR3 DNA sequence: TGTGCCAGCAGCTTCATAACAGGGGGCAATGGCTACACCTTC.

This clonotype was counted between two and nine times. V and J are TRBV6-2 or TRBV6-3 and TRBJ2-4; 9 bases agree with TRBD1. V lost 2 bases and J lost 5; bases outside the gene matches: 7. Germline V gene data show CDR1 as MNHEY and CDR2 as SVGEGT. The CDR3 covers 16 residues. CDR3 sequence reads: CASSYRTGVRENIQYF. For the CDR3, the DNA is TGTGCCAGCAGTTACCGGACAGGGGTTAGGGAAAACATTCAGTACTTC.

This clonotype was counted between two and nine times. V usage is TRBV24-1 and J usage is TRBJ2-1; possibly TRBD1 or TRBD2 for D (7 bases each). The germline CDR1 and CDR2 sequences are KGHDR and SFDVKD. Trimming stripped 6 bases from V and 2 bases from J, with 22 bases between. The CDR3 runs to 18 residues. The DNA for the CDR3 is TGTGCCACCAGTAGGACAGGCGGAGAGCGGGACACCTACAATGAGCAGTTCTTC. The encoded protein is CATSRTGGERDTYNEQFF.

Comments on this clonotype: The conserved phenylalanine or tryptophan is not found at the CDR3 terminus, so this likely reflects a read error. The rearrangement links TRBV20-1 to TRBJ2-3; D is undetermined. Germline V lookup: CDR1 DFQATT, CDR2 SNEGSKA (reference sequence). Trimming left V 6 bases short and J 1 base short, with 14 bases between. The CDR3 is made up of 14 amino acids. The CDR3 region has the DNA TGCAGTGCGTACAGAGAAACCGGCACAGATACGCAGTATATT. Translating gives CSAYRETGTDTQYI.

This clonotype was counted between two and nine times. This sequence joins TRBV11-2 and TRBJ2-7, with 8 bases matching TRBD1. With 5 bases clipped from V and 0 bases from J, the junction kept 6 bases outside the gene matches. The CDR3 length is 15 residues. Germline-derived CDR1 and CDR2 are SGHAT and FQNNGV. CDR3 loop: CASSIWDRPSYEQYF. In DNA, the CDR3 is TGTGCCAGCAGCATCTGGGACAGGCCCTCCTACGAGCAGTACTTC. Together with reference TRBV11-2 and TRBJ2-7, the CDR3 gives the full variable domain: EAGVAQSPRYKIIEKRQSVAFWCNPISGHATLYWYQQILGQGPKLLIQFQNNGVVDDSQLPKDRFSAERLKGVDSTLKIQPAKLEDSAVYLCASSIWDRPSYEQYFGPGTRLTVT.

This clonotype turned up a few times. The rearrangement uses TRBV20-1 and TRBJ2-3; unclear D gene. CDR1 is DFQATT, CDR2 SNEGSKA, per germline (reference sequence). This CDR3 has 13 residues. Trimming removed 6 bases at V and 2 bases at J, with 12 bases between. CDR3: CSAWHIHTDTQYF. The DNA for the CDR3 is TGCAGTGCGTGGCATATTCACACAGATACGCAGTATTTT.

The chain recombines TRBV20-1 with TRBJ2-3; 10 bases match TRBD2. Germline CDR1 is DFQATT and CDR2 is SNEGSKA (reference sequence). The CDR3 is 21 amino acids. Trimming took 3 bases from V and 2 from J; bases not matched to a gene: 23. The CDR3: CSASILAGSLGGPEYTDTQYF. CDR3 bases: TGCAGTGCTAGTATACTAGCGGGAAGCCTCGGGGGGCCCGAATACACAGATACGCAGTATTTT.

The genes are TRBV12-3 or TRBV12-4 and TRBJ1-1; weak D call: TRBD1 (6 bases). V lost 8 bases and J 1 base, leaving 8 bases between the germline ends. The CDR3 extends over 12 amino acids. The CDR3 protein is CASLGQNTEAFF. The CDR3 DNA reads as TGTGCCAGCTTGGGACAGAACACTGAAGCTTTCTTT.

V usage is TRBV5-1 and J usage is TRBJ2-3; maybe TRBD2 (6 bases). The germline V gene has CDR1 SGHRS and CDR2 YFSETQ. V was clipped by 4 bases and J by 10 bases, with 13 bases between them. The CDR3 contains 12 residues. The CDR3 protein is CASSGDGGAQYF. DNA for the CDR3: TGCGCCAGCAGCGGTGACGGCGGGGCGCAGTATTTT. The entire variable domain, with the rest obtained from reference TRBV5-1 and TRBJ2-3, is as follows: KAGVTQTPRYLIKTRGQQVTLSCSPISGHRSVSWYQQTPGQGLQFLFEYFSETQRNKGNFPGRFSGRQFSNSRSEMNVSTLELGDSALYLCASSGDGGAQYFGPGTRLTVL.

The chain employs TRBV4-2 and TRBJ2-1; D unresolved. V was pared by 1 base and J by 5 bases, with 9 bases between. Germline V gene lookup returns CDR1 LGHNA and CDR2 YNFKEQ. The CDR3 length is 14 residues. The CDR3 is CASSQVQANNEQFF. In DNA, the CDR3 is TGTGCCAGCAGCCAAGTGCAGGCTAACAATGAGCAGTTCTTC.

The chain uses TRBV29-1 and TRBJ2-7; 9 nucleotides match TRBD2. Losses at the gene ends were 5 bases for V and 7 bases for J; bases not matched to a gene: 15. The germline V gene encodes CDR1 SQVTM and CDR2 ANQGSEA. This CDR3 comprises 15 residues. The CDR3: CSVRNTGTSNVEQYF. The CDR3 DNA is TGCAGCGTTAGAAATACCGGGACTAGCAATGTTGAGCAGTACTTC.

The chain couples TRBV5-1 to TRBJ2-5; 11 nucleotides agree with TRBD2. In germline, CDR1 is SGHRS, CDR2 YFSETQ. The CDR3 covers 14 residues. Trimming took 4 bases from V and 3 from J; bases not matched to a gene: 2. The CDR3 loop reads CASSAGLAEETQYF. The CDR3 region has the DNA TGCGCCAGCAGCGCGGGACTAGCGGAAGAGACCCAGTACTTC. The full variable domain, with the rest looked up from reference TRBV5-1 and TRBJ2-5, is KAGVTQTPRYLIKTRGQQVTLSCSPISGHRSVSWYQQTPGQGLQFLFEYFSETQRNKGNFPGRFSGRQFSNSRSEMNVSTLELGDSALYLCASSAGLAEETQYFGPGTRLLVL.

The chain couples TRBV12-3 or TRBV12-4 to TRBJ2-2; D unclear. The CDR3 length is 14 residues. V was trimmed by 5 bases and J by 1 base, leaving 8 bases between them. The DNA for the CDR3 is TGTGCCAGCAGTCTTAACCAGAACACCGGGGAGCTGTTTTTT. Its protein is CASSLNQNTGELFF.

This clonotype has only a few counts. The chain couples TRBV15 to TRBJ1-1, with D hard to call. The V gene's germline CDR1 is LNHNV and CDR2 YYDKDF (reference sequence). There are 15 residues in the CDR3. V was pared by 0 bases and J by 1 base, with 9 bases between. The CDR3 coding sequence is TGTGCCACCAGCAGAGATGCGGCAGGGAACACTGAAGCTTTCTTT. This gives the protein CATSRDAAGNTEAFF.

The sample holds a few counts of this clonotype. The rearrangement uses TRBV20-1 and TRBJ2-5, with TRBD2 matching over 9 bases. This CDR3 spans 16 amino acids. V lost 3 bases and J lost 7; bases outside the gene matches: 15. CDR1 DFQATT and CDR2 SNEGSKA come from the germline V gene (reference sequence). The DNA for the CDR3 is TGCAGTGCTAGCGGAGAGGCTAGCGGGAACCGAGGGACCCAGTACTTC. As protein: CSASGEASGNRGTQYF.

V gene TRBV7-2 combines with J gene TRBJ2-7, with TRBD1 identical over 9 bases. CDR3 length equals 15 residues. Per germline, CDR1 SGHTA and CDR2 FQGNSA. Trimming removed 4 bases from V and 3 bases from J; junction bases left unmatched: 7. The CDR3 here is CASSWPDRGNYEQYF. DNA of the CDR3: TGTGCCAGCAGCTGGCCGGACAGGGGAAACTACGAGCAGTACTTC.

The chain employs TRBV29-1 and TRBJ2-2; no clear D gene. The germline V and J ends were trimmed by 7 bases and 5 bases, with 11 bases remaining between them. The CDR3 has 12 amino acids. Germline assignment: CDR1 SQVTM and CDR2 ANQGSEA. CDR3 loop: CSARSGTGELFF. The CDR3 region has the DNA TGCAGCGCCCGAAGTGGAACCGGGGAGCTGTTTTTT.

This clonotype has a count of ten or more. CDR3 in DNA: TGTGCCAGCAGTTTGCGACTGGGACAGAACTACGAGCAGTACTTC. Translated, it gives CASSLRLGQNYEQYF. The chain employs TRBV12-3 or TRBV12-4 and TRBJ2-7; TRBD1 agrees at 7 bases. V gave up 3 bases and J gave up 3 bases; unmatched junction bases: 8. This CDR3 comprises 15 residues.